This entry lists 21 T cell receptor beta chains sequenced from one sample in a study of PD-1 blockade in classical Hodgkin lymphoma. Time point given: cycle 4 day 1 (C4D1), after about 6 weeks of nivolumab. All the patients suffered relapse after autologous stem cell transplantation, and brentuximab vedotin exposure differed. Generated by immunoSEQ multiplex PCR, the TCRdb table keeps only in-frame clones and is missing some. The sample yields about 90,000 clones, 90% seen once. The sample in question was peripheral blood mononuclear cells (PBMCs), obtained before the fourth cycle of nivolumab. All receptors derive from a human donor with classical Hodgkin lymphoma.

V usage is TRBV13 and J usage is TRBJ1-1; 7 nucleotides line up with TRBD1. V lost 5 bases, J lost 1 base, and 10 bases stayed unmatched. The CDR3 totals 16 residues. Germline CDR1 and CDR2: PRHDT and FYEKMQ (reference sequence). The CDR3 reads CASSTYRGWENTEAFF. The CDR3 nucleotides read TGTGCCAGCAGCACCTACAGGGGATGGGAGAACACTGAAGCTTTCTTT.

The chain's CDR3 is CASSPDQRGVASTEAFF. DNA for the CDR3: TGTGCCAGCAGCCCCGACCAACGGGGAGTTGCGAGCACTGAAGCTTTCTTT. The chain recombines TRBV9 with TRBJ1-1; no reliable D call. The V and J ends lost 4 bases and 4 bases respectively, with 23 bases between them. This CDR3 has 17 residues. CDR1 is SGDLS and CDR2 is YYNGEE in the germline V gene.

The CDR3 nucleotides are TGTGCCAGCAGTGTGGGGACAATGGGACAGTTCTCTGGAAACACCATATATTTT. It yields the protein CASSVGTMGQFSGNTIYF. The rearrangement links TRBV6-1 to TRBJ1-3, with 7 bases identical to TRBD1. CDR3 length: 18 residues. J lost 0 bases, V lost 4 bases, and 12 bases had no gene match. CDR1 MNHNS and CDR2 SASEGT come from the germline V gene.

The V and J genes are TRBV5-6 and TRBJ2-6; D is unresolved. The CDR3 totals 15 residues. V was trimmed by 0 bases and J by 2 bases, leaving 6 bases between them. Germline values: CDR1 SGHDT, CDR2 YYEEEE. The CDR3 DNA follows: TGTGCCAGCAGCTTGGAAGGAACTGGGGCCAACGTCCTGACTTTC. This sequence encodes CASSLEGTGANVLTF.

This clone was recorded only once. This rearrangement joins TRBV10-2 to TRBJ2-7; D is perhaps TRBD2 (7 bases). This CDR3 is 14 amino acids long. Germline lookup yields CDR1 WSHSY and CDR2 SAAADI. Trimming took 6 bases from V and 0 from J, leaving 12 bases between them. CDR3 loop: CASRGGASSYEQYF. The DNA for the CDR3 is TGCGCCAGCAGGGGGGGGGCTAGCTCCTACGAGCAGTACTTC.

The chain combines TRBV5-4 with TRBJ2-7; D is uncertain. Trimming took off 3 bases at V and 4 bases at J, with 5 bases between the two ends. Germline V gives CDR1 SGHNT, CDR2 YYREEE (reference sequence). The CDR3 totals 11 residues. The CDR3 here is CASSYGYEQYF. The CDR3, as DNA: TGTGCCAGCAGCTACGGATACGAGCAGTACTTC. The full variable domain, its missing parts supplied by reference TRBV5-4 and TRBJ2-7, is ETGVTQSPTHLIKTRGQQVTLRCSSQSGHNTVSWYQQALGQGPQFIFQYYREEENGRGNFPPRFSGLQFPNYSSELNVNALELDDSALYLCASSYGYEQYFGPGTRLTVT.

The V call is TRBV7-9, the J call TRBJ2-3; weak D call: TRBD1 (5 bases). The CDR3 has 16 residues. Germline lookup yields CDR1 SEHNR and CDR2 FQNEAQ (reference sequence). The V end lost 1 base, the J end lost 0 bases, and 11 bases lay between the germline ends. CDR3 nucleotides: TGTGCCAGCAGCTTAGGTTGGGGCAGTAGCACAGATACGCAGTATTTT. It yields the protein CASSLGWGSSTDTQYF.

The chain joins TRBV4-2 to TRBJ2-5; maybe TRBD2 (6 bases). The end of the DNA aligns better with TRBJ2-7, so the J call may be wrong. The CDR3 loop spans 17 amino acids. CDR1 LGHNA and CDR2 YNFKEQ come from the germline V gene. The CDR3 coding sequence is TGTGCCAGCAGCCAAGGGATGGGGGAGGCGCCGACCTACGAGCAGTACTTC. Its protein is CASSQGMGEAPTYEQYF.

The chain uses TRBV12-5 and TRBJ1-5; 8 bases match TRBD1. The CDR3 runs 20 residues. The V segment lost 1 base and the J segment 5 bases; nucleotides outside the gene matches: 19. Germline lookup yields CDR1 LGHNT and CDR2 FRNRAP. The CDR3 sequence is CASGLAPGPPLDRADQPQHF. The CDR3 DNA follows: TGTGCTAGTGGTTTGGCCCCCGGGCCCCCACTGGACAGGGCAGATCAGCCCCAGCATTTT.

The CDR3 loop is CASSNTGEGDGYTF. For the CDR3, the DNA is TGTGCCAGCTCAAATACAGGGGAAGGCGATGGCTACACCTTC. The chain recombines TRBV10-3 with TRBJ1-2; 7 nucleotides line up with TRBD1. V gave up 10 bases and J gave up 6 bases; unmatched junction bases: 14. This CDR3 contains 14 residues. Looked up from germline, CDR1 is ENHRY and CDR2 is SYGVKD.

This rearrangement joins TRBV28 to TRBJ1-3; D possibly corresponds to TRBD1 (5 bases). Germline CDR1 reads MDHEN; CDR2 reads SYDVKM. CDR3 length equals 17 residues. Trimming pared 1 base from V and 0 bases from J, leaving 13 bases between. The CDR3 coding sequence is TGTGCCAGCAGTTTATTGGGGCTCCGAAGCTCTGGAAACACCATATATTTT. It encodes CASSLLGLRSSGNTIYF.

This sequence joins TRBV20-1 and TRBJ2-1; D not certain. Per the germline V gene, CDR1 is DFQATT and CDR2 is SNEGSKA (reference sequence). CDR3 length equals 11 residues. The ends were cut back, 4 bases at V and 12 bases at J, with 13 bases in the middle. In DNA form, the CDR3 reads TGCAGTGCTACGCCGGGCATAAGGCAGTTCTTC. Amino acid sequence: CSATPGIRQFF.

CDR3 in amino acids: CASSEWEPFETGDYGYTF. The CDR3 DNA follows: TGCGCCAGCAGTGAGTGGGAGCCCTTCGAGACAGGGGACTATGGCTACACCTTC. V is TRBV10-1 and J is TRBJ1-2, with 8 bases fitting TRBD1. The germline V gene has CDR1 WNHNN and CDR2 SYGVQD (reference sequence). The CDR3 length is 18 residues. J was trimmed by 3 bases and V by 1 base; bases with no gene match: 13.

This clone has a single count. This CDR3 is CASSPRGEGDTEAFF. CDR3 bases: TGTGCCAGCTCACCCCGCGGGGAGGGGGACACTGAAGCTTTCTTT. This chain connects TRBV18 to TRBJ1-1; a possible D gene is TRBD1 (6 bases). V dropped 3 bases and J dropped 3 bases, with 14 bases sitting between them. Germline CDR1 and CDR2: KGHSH and LQKENI. The CDR3 runs to 15 residues.

The CDR3, as DNA: TGTGCCAGCACCAGGACAGGGTCACAGCCCCAGCATTTT. Translation: CASTRTGSQPQHF. This chain joins TRBV6-6 and TRBJ1-5, with TRBD1 matching 8 bases. This CDR3 is built from 13 residues. Germline V gene sequence: CDR1 MNHNY, CDR2 SVGAGI (reference sequence). V shed 7 bases and J 7 bases; nucleotides not matched to a gene: 6.

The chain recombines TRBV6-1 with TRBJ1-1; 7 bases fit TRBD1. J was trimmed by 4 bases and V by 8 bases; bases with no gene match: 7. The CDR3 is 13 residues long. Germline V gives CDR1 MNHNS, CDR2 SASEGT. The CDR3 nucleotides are TGTGCCAGCGCCCGACAGGGTTCCACTGAAGCTTTCTTT. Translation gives CASARQGSTEAFF.

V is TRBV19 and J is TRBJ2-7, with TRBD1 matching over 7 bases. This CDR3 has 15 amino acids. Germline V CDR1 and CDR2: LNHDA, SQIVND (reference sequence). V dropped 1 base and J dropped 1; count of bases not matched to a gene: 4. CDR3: CASSIGQGPSYEQYF. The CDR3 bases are TGTGCCAGTAGTATAGGACAGGGACCTTCCTACGAGCAGTACTTC.

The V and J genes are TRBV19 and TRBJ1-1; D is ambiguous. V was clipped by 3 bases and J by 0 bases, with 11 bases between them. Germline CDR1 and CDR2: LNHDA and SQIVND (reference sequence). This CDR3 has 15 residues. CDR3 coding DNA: TGTGCCAGTAGTATCTCCCCCGTCCTGAACACTGAAGCTTTCTTT. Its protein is CASSISPVLNTEAFF.

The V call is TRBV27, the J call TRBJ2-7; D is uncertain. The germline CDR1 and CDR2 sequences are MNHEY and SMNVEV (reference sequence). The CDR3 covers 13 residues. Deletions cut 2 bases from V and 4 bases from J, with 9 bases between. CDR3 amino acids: CASSLAGSYEQYF. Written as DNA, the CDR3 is TGTGCCAGCAGTTTAGCAGGAAGTTACGAGCAGTACTTC.

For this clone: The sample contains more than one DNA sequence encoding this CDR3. The chain's CDR3 is CASSPGLATDTQYF. CDR3 in DNA: TGTGCCAGCAGCCCCGGACTAGCCACCGATACGCAGTATTTT. The chain joins TRBV7-2 to TRBJ2-3; TRBD2 matches 8 bases. The CDR3 totals 14 residues. J lost 6 bases, V lost 5 bases, and 7 bases had no gene match. Germline assignment: CDR1 SGHTA and CDR2 FQGNSA.

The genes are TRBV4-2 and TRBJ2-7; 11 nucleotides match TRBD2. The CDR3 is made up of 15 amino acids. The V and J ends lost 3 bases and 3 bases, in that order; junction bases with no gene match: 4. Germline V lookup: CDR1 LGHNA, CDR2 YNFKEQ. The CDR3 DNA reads TGTGCCAGCAGCCACACTAGCGGGGGAAACTACGAGCAGTACTTC. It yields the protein CASSHTSGGNYEQYF.